Presented here are 26 T cell receptor beta chains from one specimen sequenced in a study of T cell repertoires in cytomegalovirus infection. TCRdb fed the reads into MiXCR, producing one record per CDR3 protein. In the table there are 700,000 to 950,000 distinct CDR3 sequences, less than 35% of which are singletons. No antigens are known for them. Sequencing was performed on cultured CD8+ T cells from PBMCs, taken from culture after CMV antigen stimulation. The receptors derive from a human donor in good health (CMV status not recorded). Some clones in this sample may be carry-over from other donors' samples.

This clonotype was counted only a few times. The genes are TRBV7-9 and TRBJ2-5; possible D gene TRBD1, 7 bases. V gave up 8 bases and J gave up 6 bases, with 19 bases separating them. The germline V gene has CDR1 SEHNR and CDR2 FQNEAQ (reference sequence). This CDR3 has 14 amino acids. The CDR3 DNA is TGTGCCAGCGAAATCGGAGGGGGCCGCCAGACCCAGTACTTC. This translates into CASEIGGGRQTQYF. The variable domain in full, with the rest retrieved from reference TRBV7-9 and TRBJ2-5, is DTGVSQNPRHKITKRGQNVTFRCDPISEHNRLYWYRQTLGQGPEFLTYFQNEAQLEKSRLLSDRFSAERPKGSFSTLEIQRTEQGDSAMYLCASEIGGGRQTQYFGPGTRLLVL.

This chain joins TRBV27 and TRBJ2-5; D unresolved. V lost 5 bases and J lost 5, with 15 bases in between. Germline V CDR1 and CDR2: MNHEY, SMNVEV (reference sequence). This CDR3 spans 14 amino acids. The CDR3 loop is CASSASQLFETQYF. The CDR3 nucleotides read TGTGCCAGCAGTGCCAGCCAGTTGTTTGAGACCCAGTACTTC.

At least ten counts were recorded for this clonotype. V usage is TRBV4-1 and J usage is TRBJ2-1; D gene uncertain. Germline V gene data show CDR1 as MGHRA and CDR2 as YSYEKL. Trimming left V 0 bases short and J 9 bases short, with 6 bases between. The CDR3 runs to 12 residues. The CDR3 region has the DNA TGCGCCAGCAGCCAAGAACCCCCTGAGCAGTTCTTC. Translated: CASSQEPPEQFF.

The chain couples TRBV6-1 to TRBJ1-4; 7 bases align to TRBD1. V dropped 7 bases and J dropped 10; count of bases not matched to a gene: 9. This CDR3 is 13 amino acids long. The germline CDR1 and CDR2 sequences are MNHNS and SASEGT. Here the CDR3 reads CASIDRAGLKLFF. The DNA of the CDR3 is TGTGCCAGCATAGACAGGGCGGGTTTAAAACTGTTTTTT.

In its sample, this clonotype was seen a few times. The chain recombines TRBV7-6 with TRBJ2-1, with D perhaps assigned TRBD1 or TRBD2 (5 bases each). Trimming cost V 7 bases and J 4 bases, with 14 bases left between them. The CDR3 contains 14 residues. Germline values: CDR1 SGHVS, CDR2 FNYEAQ. The CDR3 bases are TGTGCCAGCATCCCCGGGACGGCGTACAATGAGCAGTTCTTC. Encoded protein: CASIPGTAYNEQFF.

This clonotype showed up just a few times. The chain joins TRBV15 to TRBJ1-3; TRBD1 agrees at 8 bases. The ends lost 8 bases at V and 0 bases at J; junction bases unmatched: 9. The CDR3 has 16 residues. Germline CDR1 is LNHNV and CDR2 is YYDKDF (reference sequence). CDR3 coding DNA: TGTGCCACCGTATCGACAGGGGCCATCTCTGGAAACACCATATATTTT. Protein: CATVSTGAISGNTIYF.

The chain is built from TRBV12-3 or TRBV12-4 and TRBJ2-7, with D possibly being TRBD2 (6 bases). V was clipped by 5 bases and J by 2 bases, with 16 bases between them. CDR3 length equals 15 residues. Written as DNA, the CDR3 is TGTGCCAGCAGTCTAATGGGACCGGGAGCCTACGAGCAGTACTTC. Protein sequence: CASSLMGPGAYEQYF.

A remark on this clonotype: A read error may be the cause here, since a much bigger clone is one base away. This chain joins TRBV7-6 and TRBJ2-1; 7 nucleotides match TRBD1. Germline V gene data show CDR1 as SGHVS and CDR2 as FNYEAQ. This CDR3 is built from 15 residues. The trim removed 2 bases at V and 2 bases at J, leaving 3 bases unmatched. The CDR3 protein is CASSLKGAAYNEQFF. The CDR3 DNA follows: TGTGCCAGCAGCTTAAAGGGGGCAGCCTACAATGAGCAGTTCTTC.

The J gene is TRBJ2-3, the V gene TRBV23-1, with 8 bases identical to TRBD2. TRBV23-1 falls under the ORF class, with uncertain function. CDR3 size: 14 residues. The V gene end was trimmed by 5 bases and the J gene end by 5 bases; junction bases not matched to a gene: 6. The DNA for the CDR3 is TGCGCCAGCAGTTTAGCGGGACCTCTAGATACGCAGTATTTT. This translates into CASSLAGPLDTQYF.

This clonotype was seen a few times. This rearrangement joins TRBV27 to TRBJ1-2; TRBD1 is a possible D gene (5 bases). CDR3 size: 15 residues. Germline-derived CDR1 and CDR2 are MNHEY and SMNVEV (reference sequence). V shed 6 bases and J shed 8 bases, with 22 bases lying between them. In DNA form, the CDR3 reads TGTGCCAGCAGAGTCTCACCCTACGCAGGGACGGGCTACACCTTC. Protein: CASRVSPYAGTGYTF.

This clonotype has just a few counts. The chain links TRBV6-1 to TRBJ2-5, with TRBD1 matching 11 bases. Per germline, CDR1 MNHNS and CDR2 SASEGT. V gave up 7 bases and J gave up 6 bases; unmatched junction bases: 13. The CDR3 has 16 amino acids. The CDR3 nucleotides read TGTGCCAGCAACCGAACGCGGGACAGGGGGATCCAGACCCAGTACTTC. Its protein product is CASNRTRDRGIQTQYF.

In this sample, this clonotype turned up once. The chain links TRBV6-1 to TRBJ2-7; D perhaps matches TRBD1 (6 bases). The V end lost 7 bases, the J end lost 5 bases, and 21 bases lay between the germline ends. The CDR3 is 15 residues long. Germline V CDR1 and CDR2: MNHNS, SASEGT. DNA of the CDR3: TGTGCCAGCACCTCCCCCGTCTCCTACAGGGACGAGCAGTACTTC. It encodes CASTSPVSYRDEQYF.

CDR3 DNA: TGTGCCAGCAGTCATACAGGGGCCTATGGCTACACCTTC. Its protein is CASSHTGAYGYTF. The chain has TRBV27 and TRBJ1-2; TRBD1 aligns across 7 bases. The CDR3 has 13 amino acids. The germline gives CDR1 MNHEY, CDR2 SMNVEV (reference sequence). V gave up 5 bases and J gave up 4 bases; unmatched junction bases: 4.

This clonotype occurred many times. The chain combines TRBV12-3 or TRBV12-4 with TRBJ2-1, with TRBD1 matching over 11 bases. This CDR3 contains 19 residues. The V and J ends lost 5 bases and 5 bases, in that order; junction bases with no gene match: 17. CDR3 bases: TGTGCCAGCAGTGCGTCGGGACAGGGGGATGTAAGGCTAAACAATGAGCAGTTCTTC. Residues: CASSASGQGDVRLNNEQFF.

The genes are TRBV12-5 and TRBJ2-3; 7 nucleotides agree with TRBD1. The J segment lost 2 bases and the V segment lost 3 bases, leaving 14 bases of the junction unmatched. The CDR3 consists of 18 residues. Germline-derived CDR1 and CDR2 are LGHNT and FRNRAP. CDR3 sequence: CASGFGWETGITTDTQYF. The CDR3 DNA sequence: TGTGCTAGTGGTTTCGGTTGGGAGACAGGGATTACCACAGATACGCAGTATTTT.

V gene TRBV18 combines with J gene TRBJ1-2; tentative D call: TRBD1 (5 bases). Germline CDR1 reads KGHSH; CDR2 reads LQKENI. V was shortened by 8 bases and J by 6 bases, with 19 bases between the two germline ends. The CDR3 runs 14 residues. CDR3 DNA sequence: TGTGCCAGCACCTCTTCTGGGGCGCAACATGGCTACACCTTC. This gives the protein CASTSSGAQHGYTF.

This rearrangement joins TRBV4-1 to TRBJ2-7; D call uncertain. This CDR3 is built from 16 residues. Trimming took off 4 bases at V and 0 bases at J, with 16 bases between the two ends. Germline V gene lookup returns CDR1 MGHRA and CDR2 YSYEKL. The CDR3 spells CASSPPGKGNSYEQYF. The CDR3 bases are TGCGCCAGCAGCCCCCCTGGGAAGGGAAACTCCTACGAGCAGTACTTC.

At least ten counts were recorded for this clonotype. The V gene is TRBV7-3, the J gene TRBJ1-2; a possible D gene is TRBD1 (6 bases). V was shortened by 5 bases and J by 2 bases, with 12 bases between the two germline ends. Germline CDR1 is SGHTA and CDR2 is FQGTGA. This CDR3 is 14 amino acids long. CDR3 amino acids: CASSPTGQNYGYTF. CDR3 sequence (DNA): TGTGCCAGCAGCCCAACGGGACAAAACTATGGCTACACCTTC.

This clonotype has a count of ten or more. The CDR3 here is CASKWAGGSYEQYF. The CDR3 bases are TGTGCCAGCAAGTGGGCAGGGGGCTCCTACGAGCAGTACTTC. V usage is TRBV7-2 and J usage is TRBJ2-7, with 7 positions matching TRBD1. The CDR3 runs to 14 residues. CDR1 and CDR2 (germline): SGHTA, FQGNSA. Trimming removed 7 bases from V and 0 bases from J; junction bases left unmatched: 6.

There are a few counts of this clonotype. The chain uses TRBV7-3 and TRBJ1-1; tentatively, D is TRBD1 (6 bases). Germline V gives CDR1 SGHTA, CDR2 FQGTGA. The CDR3 has 13 residues. V lost 3 bases and J 5 bases, leaving 10 bases between the germline ends. CDR3 bases: TGTGCCAGCAGCTTTACAGGGAGGACTGAAGCTTTCTTT. Its protein product is CASSFTGRTEAFF.

This chain links TRBV6-8 with TRBJ2-5, with 8 bases fitting TRBD1. Germline V CDR1 and CDR2: MNHGY, SAAAGT. The CDR3 sequence is 16 residues long. J was trimmed by 5 bases and V by 0 bases; bases with no gene match: 8. For the CDR3, the DNA is TGTGCCAGCAGTTACTCGGACAGGGCTTTTTGTGAGACCCAGTACTTC. Translated: CASSYSDRAFCETQYF.

The rearrangement links TRBV10-1 to TRBJ2-1, with TRBD2 matching 12 bases. This CDR3 contains 17 residues. With V trimmed by 3 bases and J by 0 bases, 3 bases remained unmatched. Germline-derived CDR1 and CDR2 are WNHNN and SYGVQD (reference sequence). The CDR3 DNA sequence: TGCGCCAGCAGTGAAGGACTAGCGGGGAGCTCCTACAATGAGCAGTTCTTC. As protein: CASSEGLAGSSYNEQFF.

The CDR3 region has the DNA TGTGCCAGCAGCCCCTTTACAGGGGGCGGCAACTATGGCTACACCTTC. Residues: CASSPFTGGGNYGYTF. The chain combines TRBV7-6 with TRBJ1-2, with TRBD1 matching over 9 bases. CDR1 and CDR2 from the germline V gene are SGHVS and FNYEAQ. The CDR3 sequence is 16 residues long. V was clipped by 5 bases and J by 2 bases; unmatched bases: 9. The full variable domain, rest sourced from reference TRBV7-6 and TRBJ1-2, is GAGVSQSPRYKVTKRGQDVALRCDPISGHVSLYWYRQALGQGPEFLTYFNYEAQQDKSGLPNDRFSAERPEGSISTLTIQRTEQRDSAMYRCASSPFTGGGNYGYTFGSGTRLTVV.

This rearrangement joins TRBV28 to TRBJ2-7; possibly TRBD1 for D (6 bases). Between the trimmed V and J ends, which lost 2 bases and 0 bases, there was a span of 11 bases. The germline V gene has CDR1 MDHEN and CDR2 SYDVKM. The CDR3 has 15 residues. The CDR3 loop reads CASSLRDTYSYEQYV. CDR3 coding DNA: TGTGCCAGCAGTTTACGGGACACCTACTCCTACGAGCAGTACGTC.

The chain carries TRBV9 and TRBJ2-5; 12 positions agree with TRBD1. This CDR3 is built from 14 residues. The V gene's germline CDR1 is SGDLS and CDR2 YYNGEE. V was clipped by 2 bases and J by 5 bases; unmatched bases: 1. The CDR3 is CASSVGQGAETQYF. CDR3 nucleotide sequence: TGTGCCAGCAGCGTGGGACAGGGGGCCGAGACCCAGTACTTC.

The V gene is TRBV5-1, the J gene TRBJ1-1, with D possibly TRBD1 on 5 matching bases. Trimming shortened V by 3 bases and J by 4 bases, and 13 bases separated the two germline ends. CDR1 is SGHRS and CDR2 is YFSETQ in the germline V gene. This CDR3 has 14 residues. The CDR3 here is CASSYGTFGTEAFF. CDR3 DNA: TGCGCCAGCAGCTACGGGACGTTTGGCACTGAAGCTTTCTTT.